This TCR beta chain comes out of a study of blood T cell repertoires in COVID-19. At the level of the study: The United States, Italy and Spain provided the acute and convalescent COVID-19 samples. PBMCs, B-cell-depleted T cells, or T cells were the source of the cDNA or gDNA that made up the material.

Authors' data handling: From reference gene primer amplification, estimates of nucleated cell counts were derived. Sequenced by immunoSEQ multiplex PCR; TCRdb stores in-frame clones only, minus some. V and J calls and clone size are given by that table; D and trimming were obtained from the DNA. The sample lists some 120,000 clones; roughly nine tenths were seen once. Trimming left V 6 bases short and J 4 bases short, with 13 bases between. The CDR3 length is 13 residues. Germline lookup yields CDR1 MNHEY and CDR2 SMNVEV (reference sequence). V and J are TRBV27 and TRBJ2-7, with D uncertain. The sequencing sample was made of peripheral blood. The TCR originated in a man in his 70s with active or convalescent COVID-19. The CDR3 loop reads CASSREVSYEQYF. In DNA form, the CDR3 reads TGTGCCAGCAGCCGAGAAGTTTCTTACGAGCAGTACTTC.